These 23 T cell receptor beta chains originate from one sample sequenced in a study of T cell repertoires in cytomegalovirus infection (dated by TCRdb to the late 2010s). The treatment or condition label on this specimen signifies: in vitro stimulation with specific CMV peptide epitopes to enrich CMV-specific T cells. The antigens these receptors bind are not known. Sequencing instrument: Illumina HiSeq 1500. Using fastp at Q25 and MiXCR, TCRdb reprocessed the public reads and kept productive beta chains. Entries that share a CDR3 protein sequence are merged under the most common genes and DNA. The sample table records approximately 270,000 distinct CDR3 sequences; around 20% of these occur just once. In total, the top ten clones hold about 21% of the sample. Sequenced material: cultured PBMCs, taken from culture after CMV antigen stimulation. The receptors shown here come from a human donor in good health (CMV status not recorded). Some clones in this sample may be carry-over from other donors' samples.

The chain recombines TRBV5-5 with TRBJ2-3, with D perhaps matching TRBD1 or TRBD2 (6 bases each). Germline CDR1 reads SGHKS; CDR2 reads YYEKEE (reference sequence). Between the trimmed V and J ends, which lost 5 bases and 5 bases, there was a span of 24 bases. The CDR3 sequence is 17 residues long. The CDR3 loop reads CASRLTGQSGGRDTQYF. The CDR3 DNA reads TGTGCCAGCAGACTGACCGGACAGTCCGGGGGTAGAGATACGCAGTATTTT. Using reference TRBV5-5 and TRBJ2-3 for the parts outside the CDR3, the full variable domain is DAGVTQSPTHLIKTRGQQVTLRCSPISGHKSVSWYQQVLGQGPQFIFQYYEKEERGRGNFPDRFSARQFPNYSSELNVNALLLGDSALYLCASRLTGQSGGRDTQYFGPGTRLTVL.

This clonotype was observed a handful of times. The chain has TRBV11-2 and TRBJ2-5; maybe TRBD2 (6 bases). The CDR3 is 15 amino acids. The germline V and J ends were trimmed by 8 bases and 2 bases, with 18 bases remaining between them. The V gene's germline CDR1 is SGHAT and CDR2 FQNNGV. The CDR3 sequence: CASASGFFLQETQYF. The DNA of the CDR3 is TGTGCCAGCGCAAGCGGGTTTTTCCTTCAAGAGACCCAGTACTTC.

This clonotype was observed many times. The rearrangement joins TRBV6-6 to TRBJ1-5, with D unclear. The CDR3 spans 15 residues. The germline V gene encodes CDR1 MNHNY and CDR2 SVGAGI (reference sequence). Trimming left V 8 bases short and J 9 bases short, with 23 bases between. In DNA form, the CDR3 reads TGTGCCAGCCAGACCACCACGGACCTACGTCGGCCCCAGCATTTT. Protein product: CASQTTTDLRRPQHF.

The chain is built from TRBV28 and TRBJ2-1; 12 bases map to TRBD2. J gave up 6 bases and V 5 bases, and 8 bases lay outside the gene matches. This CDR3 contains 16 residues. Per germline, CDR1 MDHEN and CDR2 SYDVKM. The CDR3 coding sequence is TGTGCCAGCAGTCCCGCGACTAGCGGGAGAGTCAATGAGCAGTTCTTC. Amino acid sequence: CASSPATSGRVNEQFF.

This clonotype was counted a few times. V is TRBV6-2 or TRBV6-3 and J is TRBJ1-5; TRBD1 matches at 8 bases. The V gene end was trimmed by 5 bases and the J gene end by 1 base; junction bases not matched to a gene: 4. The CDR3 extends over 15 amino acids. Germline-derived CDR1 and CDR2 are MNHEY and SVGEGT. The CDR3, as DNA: TGTGCCAGCAGTCCCCAGGGGGCGAGCAATCAGCCCCAGCATTTT. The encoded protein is CASSPQGASNQPQHF.

Here the CDR3 reads CASSPRQERSSEAFF. Here the CDR3 DNA reads TGTGCCAGCTCACCTAGACAGGAGAGGTCTAGTGAAGCTTTCTTT. The chain uses TRBV18 and TRBJ1-1; possibly TRBD1 for D (6 bases). Germline-derived CDR1 and CDR2 are KGHSH and LQKENI. V was pared by 3 bases and J by 7 bases, with 18 bases between. This CDR3 has 15 residues.

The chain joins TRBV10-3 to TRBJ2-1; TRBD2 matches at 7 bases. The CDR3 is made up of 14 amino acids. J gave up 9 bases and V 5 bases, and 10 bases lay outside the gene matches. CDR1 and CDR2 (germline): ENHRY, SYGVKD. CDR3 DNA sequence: TGTGCCATCAGTTCGCCCCAGCGGGGCTCTGAGCAGTTCTTC. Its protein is CAISSPQRGSEQFF.

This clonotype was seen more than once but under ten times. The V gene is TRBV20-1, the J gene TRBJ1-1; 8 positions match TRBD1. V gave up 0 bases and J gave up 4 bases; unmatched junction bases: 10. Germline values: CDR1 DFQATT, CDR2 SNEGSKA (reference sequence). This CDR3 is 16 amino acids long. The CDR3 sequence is CSARERDRFLVTEAFF. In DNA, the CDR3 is TGCAGTGCTAGAGAGAGGGACAGGTTTCTCGTCACTGAAGCTTTCTTT.

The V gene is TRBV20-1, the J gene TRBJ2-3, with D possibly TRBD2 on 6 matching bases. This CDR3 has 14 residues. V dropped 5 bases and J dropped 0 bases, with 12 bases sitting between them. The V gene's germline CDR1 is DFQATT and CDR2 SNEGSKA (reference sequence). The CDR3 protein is CSALGEASTDTQYF. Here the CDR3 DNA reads TGCAGTGCTTTGGGGGAGGCTAGCACAGATACGCAGTATTTT.

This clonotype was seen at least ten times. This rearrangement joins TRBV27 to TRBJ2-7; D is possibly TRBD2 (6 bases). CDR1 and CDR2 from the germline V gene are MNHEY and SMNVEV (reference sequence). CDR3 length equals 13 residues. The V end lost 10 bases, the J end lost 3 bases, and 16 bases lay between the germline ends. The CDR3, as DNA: TGTGCCACCAAGAGGGAGGTCGGCTACGAGCAGTACTTC. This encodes CATKREVGYEQYF.

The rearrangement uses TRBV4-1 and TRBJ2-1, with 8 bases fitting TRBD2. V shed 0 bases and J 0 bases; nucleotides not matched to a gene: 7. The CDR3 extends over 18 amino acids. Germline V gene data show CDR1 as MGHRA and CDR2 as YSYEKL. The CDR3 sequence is CASSQDPGGFSSYNEQFF. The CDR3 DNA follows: TGCGCCAGCAGCCAAGACCCGGGAGGGTTTAGCTCCTACAATGAGCAGTTCTTC.

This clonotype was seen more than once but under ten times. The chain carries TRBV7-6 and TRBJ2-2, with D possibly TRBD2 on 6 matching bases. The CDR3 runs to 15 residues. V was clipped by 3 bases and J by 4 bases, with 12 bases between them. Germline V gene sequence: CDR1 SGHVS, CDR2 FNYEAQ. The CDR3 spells CASSFRRDGTGELFF. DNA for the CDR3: TGTGCCAGCAGCTTCCGGCGGGATGGCACCGGGGAGCTGTTTTTT. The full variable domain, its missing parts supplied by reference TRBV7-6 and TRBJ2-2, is GAGVSQSPRYKVTKRGQDVALRCDPISGHVSLYWYRQALGQGPEFLTYFNYEAQQDKSGLPNDRFSAERPEGSISTLTIQRTEQRDSAMYRCASSFRRDGTGELFFGEGSRLTVL.

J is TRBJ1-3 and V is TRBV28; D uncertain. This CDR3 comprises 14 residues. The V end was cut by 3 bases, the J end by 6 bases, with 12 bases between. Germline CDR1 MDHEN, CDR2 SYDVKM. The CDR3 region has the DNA TGTGCCAGCAGTTTTGTGGAGCCGGAAAACACCATATATTTT. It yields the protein CASSFVEPENTIYF.

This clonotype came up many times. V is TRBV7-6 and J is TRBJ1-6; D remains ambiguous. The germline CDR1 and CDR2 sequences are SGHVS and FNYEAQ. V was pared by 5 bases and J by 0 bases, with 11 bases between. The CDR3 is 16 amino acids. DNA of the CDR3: TGTGCCAGCAGCCCCAGACTGAGCTCCTATAATTCACCCCTCCACTTT. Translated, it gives CASSPRLSSYNSPLHF.

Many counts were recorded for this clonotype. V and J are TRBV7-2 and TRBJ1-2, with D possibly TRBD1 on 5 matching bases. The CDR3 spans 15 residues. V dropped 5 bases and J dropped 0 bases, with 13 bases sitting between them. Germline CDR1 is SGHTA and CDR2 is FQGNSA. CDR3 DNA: TGTGCCAGCAGCGTTTACCAGGGAGCTAACTATGGCTACACCTTC. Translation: CASSVYQGANYGYTF.

The CDR3 region is CASSQDSTTTPQYF. CDR3 coding DNA: TGCGCCAGCAGCCAAGATTCGACCACCACACCCCAGTACTTC. V and J are TRBV4-3 and TRBJ2-5; the D is unclear. Deletions cut 0 bases from V and 9 bases from J, with 14 bases between. The CDR3 runs 14 residues. In germline, CDR1 is LGHNA, CDR2 YSLEER.

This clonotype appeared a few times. CDR3 loop: CASSPGVADTQYF. In DNA, the CDR3 is TGTGCCAGCAGCCCTGGGGTCGCAGATACGCAGTATTTT. The chain combines TRBV7-2 with TRBJ2-3; no clear D. CDR1 is SGHTA and CDR2 is FQGNSA in the germline V gene. The germline V and J ends were trimmed by 5 bases and 4 bases, with 10 bases remaining between them. This CDR3 has 13 residues. The full variable domain, its missing parts supplied by reference TRBV7-2 and TRBJ2-3, is GAGVSQSPSNKVTEKGKDVELRCDPISGHTALYWYRQSLGQGLEFLIYFQGNSAPDKSGLPSDRFSAERTGGSVSTLTIQRTQQEDSAVYLCASSPGVADTQYFGPGTRLTVL.

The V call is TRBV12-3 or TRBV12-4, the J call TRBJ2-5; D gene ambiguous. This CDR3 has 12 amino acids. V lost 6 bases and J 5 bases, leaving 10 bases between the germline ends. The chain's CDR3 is CASRSVWETQYF. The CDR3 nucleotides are TGTGCCAGCAGGAGCGTCTGGGAGACCCAGTACTTC.

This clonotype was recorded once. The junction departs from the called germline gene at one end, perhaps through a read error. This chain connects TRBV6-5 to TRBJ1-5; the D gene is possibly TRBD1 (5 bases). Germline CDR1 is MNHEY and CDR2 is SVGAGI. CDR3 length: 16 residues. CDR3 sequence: CASSYSGPFSSQPQHF. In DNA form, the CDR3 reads TGTGCCAGCAGTTACTCGGGACCCTTCAGCAGTCAGCCCCAGCATTTT.

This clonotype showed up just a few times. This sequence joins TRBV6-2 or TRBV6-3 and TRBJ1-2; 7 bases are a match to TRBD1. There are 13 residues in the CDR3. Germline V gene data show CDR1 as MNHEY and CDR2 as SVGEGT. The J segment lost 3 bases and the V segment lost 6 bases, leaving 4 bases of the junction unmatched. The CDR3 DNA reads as TGTGCCAGCAGGGGGACAGCCCACTATGGCTACACCTTC. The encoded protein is CASRGTAHYGYTF.

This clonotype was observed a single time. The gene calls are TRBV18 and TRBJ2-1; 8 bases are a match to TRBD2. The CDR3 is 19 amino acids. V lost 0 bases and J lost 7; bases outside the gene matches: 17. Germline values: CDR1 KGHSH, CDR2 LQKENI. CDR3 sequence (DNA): TGTGCCAGCTCACCACCGGCTGAGCGGGAGATGATTGAGGGAAATGAGCAGTTCTTC. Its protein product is CASSPPAEREMIEGNEQFF.

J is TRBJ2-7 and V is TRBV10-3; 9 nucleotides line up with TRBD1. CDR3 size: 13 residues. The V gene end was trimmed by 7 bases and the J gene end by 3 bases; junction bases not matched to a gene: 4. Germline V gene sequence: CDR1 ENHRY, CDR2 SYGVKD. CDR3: CAIKGDRDYEQYF. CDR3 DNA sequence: TGTGCCATCAAGGGGGACAGGGACTACGAGCAGTACTTC.

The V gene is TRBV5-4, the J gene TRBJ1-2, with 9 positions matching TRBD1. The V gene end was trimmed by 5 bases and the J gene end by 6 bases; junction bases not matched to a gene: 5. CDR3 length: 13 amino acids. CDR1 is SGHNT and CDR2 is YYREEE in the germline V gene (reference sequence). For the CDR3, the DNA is TGTGCCAGCAGTTTACAGGGGGCACATGGCTACACCTTC. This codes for CASSLQGAHGYTF. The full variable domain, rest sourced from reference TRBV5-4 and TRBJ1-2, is ETGVTQSPTHLIKTRGQQVTLRCSSQSGHNTVSWYQQALGQGPQFIFQYYREEENGRGNFPPRFSGLQFPNYSSELNVNALELDDSALYLCASSLQGAHGYTFGSGTRLTVV.